The 25 T cell receptor beta chains listed next were all sequenced from one sample in a study of monozygotic twins with inflammatory bowel disease. TCRdb reanalyzed the 5' RACE reads and collapses them to one entry per CDR3 protein, without DNA. Here the sample table reports 300,000 to 450,000 distinct CDR3 sequences. Sequencing was performed on blood. The receptors here all came from a human donor with ulcerative colitis or Crohn's disease, or a healthy co-twin of an affected twin (not recorded which).

The rearrangement uses TRBV7-6 and TRBJ2-3. Germline CDR1 reads SGHVS; CDR2 reads FNYEAQ. The CDR3 is made up of 16 amino acids. The CDR3 loop is CASSPTGGSSTDTQYF. The whole variable domain, remainder taken from reference TRBV7-6 and TRBJ2-3, is GAGVSQSPRYKVTKRGQDVALRCDPISGHVSLYWYRQALGQGPEFLTYFNYEAQQDKSGLPNDRFSAERPEGSISTLTIQRTEQRDSAMYRCASSPTGGSSTDTQYFGPGTRLTVL.

This chain uses TRBV28 with TRBJ1-1. This CDR3 comprises 14 residues. Germline V gene data show CDR1 as MDHEN and CDR2 as SYDVKM. CDR3 protein: CASRSAKGVVEAFF.

This chain connects TRBV7-2 to TRBJ1-1. The CDR3 runs to 15 residues. Germline CDR1 is SGHTA and CDR2 is FQGNSA. The CDR3 sequence: CASSLGVDTNTEAFF.

V and J are TRBV19 and TRBJ1-3; TCRdb's D gene call, TRBD1, goes unchecked for lack of DNA. This CDR3 has 14 residues. Germline-derived CDR1 and CDR2 are LNHDA and SQIVND (reference sequence). This CDR3 is CASRDTDSGNTIYF.

The V call is TRBV3-1, the J call TRBJ2-7. This CDR3 region has 11 residues. Looked up from germline, CDR1 is LGHDT and CDR2 is YNNKEL (reference sequence). CDR3 residues: CASSRNYEQYF.

CDR3: CASSPGLAGAQETQHF. V is TRBV7-2 and J is TRBJ2-5; TCRdb designates TRBD2, a call that cannot be tested without DNA. The CDR3 length is 16 residues. Germline CDR1 SGHTA, CDR2 FQGNSA.

V and J are TRBV7-2 and TRBJ2-1; TCRdb lists TRBD2, though no DNA is available to test this call. The CDR3 runs to 17 residues. The germline V gene encodes CDR1 SGHTA and CDR2 FQGNSA. This CDR3 reads CASSSLPLLSSYNEQFF.

This chain connects TRBV19 to TRBJ2-5; as DNA is missing, the TRBD1 call by TCRdb cannot be tested. Germline CDR1 and CDR2: LNHDA and SQIVND (reference sequence). The CDR3 contains 13 residues. CDR3: CASSIGQQETQYF.

The chain joins TRBV5-1 to TRBJ2-3; TCRdb names TRBD2, which stays unverified in the absence of DNA. Germline assignment: CDR1 SGHRS and CDR2 YFSETQ. The CDR3 is 17 residues long. The CDR3 sequence is CASSLGLAGAGEDTQYF. The whole variable domain, filled in from reference TRBV5-1 and TRBJ2-3, reads KAGVTQTPRYLIKTRGQQVTLSCSPISGHRSVSWYQQTPGQGLQFLFEYFSETQRNKGNFPGRFSGRQFSNSRSEMNVSTLELGDSALYLCASSLGLAGAGEDTQYFGPGTRLTVL.

This sequence joins TRBV20-1 and TRBJ2-7; TCRdb selects TRBD1, and the lack of DNA leaves this call unchecked. Germline-derived CDR1 and CDR2 are DFQATT and SNEGSKA (reference sequence). The CDR3 is made up of 13 amino acids. CDR3 sequence reads: CSGHPINSYEQYF.

V usage is TRBV13 and J usage is TRBJ1-1. The CDR3 loop spans 13 amino acids. Germline V gene sequence: CDR1 PRHDT, CDR2 FYEKMQ (reference sequence). The CDR3 loop reads CTSSLGENTEAFF. The variable domain in full, with the rest retrieved from reference TRBV13 and TRBJ1-1, is AAGVIQSPRHLIKEKRETATLKCYPIPRHDTVYWYQQGPGQDPQFLISFYEKMQSDKGSIPDRFSAQQFSDYHSELNMSSLELGDSALYFCTSSLGENTEAFFGQGTRLTVV.

The rearrangement uses TRBV18 and TRBJ2-3. Germline CDR1 and CDR2: KGHSH and LQKENI. The CDR3 has 14 amino acids. The chain's CDR3 is CASSPPAATDTQYF.

V usage is TRBV15 and J usage is TRBJ2-7. This CDR3 contains 14 residues. CDR1 is LNHNV, CDR2 YYDKDF, per germline (reference sequence). The CDR3 protein is CATSRATGSYEQYF.

The V gene is TRBV27, the J gene TRBJ2-6. This CDR3 is built from 15 residues. In germline, CDR1 is MNHEY, CDR2 SMNVEV (reference sequence). Here the CDR3 reads CASTQRSSGANVLTF.

The chain uses TRBV7-9 and TRBJ1-2. The CDR3 loop spans 11 amino acids. Germline lookup yields CDR1 SEHNR and CDR2 FQNEAQ (reference sequence). The CDR3 is CASREGKGYTF.

The chain carries TRBV28 and TRBJ2-5; the D call from TCRdb, TRBD1, cannot be confirmed without DNA. The CDR3 contains 14 residues. Germline V gene data show CDR1 as MDHEN and CDR2 as SYDVKM. The CDR3 reads CASTRTGGEKTQYF.

The chain has TRBV20-1 and TRBJ2-3; TCRdb designates TRBD1, a call that cannot be tested without DNA. This CDR3 has 14 amino acids. Germline V gene lookup returns CDR1 DFQATT and CDR2 SNEGSKA (reference sequence). Here the CDR3 reads CSARKQVHTDTQYF.

The chain recombines TRBV12-5 with TRBJ2-5; TCRdb's D call of TRBD1 is untestable without DNA. The germline CDR1 and CDR2 sequences are LGHNT and FRNRAP. CDR3 length equals 15 residues. The CDR3 sequence: CASGLGQAGQETQYF.

The chain couples TRBV4-2 to TRBJ1-2. In germline, CDR1 is LGHNA, CDR2 YNFKEQ. CDR3 length: 13 amino acids. CDR3 residues: CASSQGVGYGYTF.

The V gene is TRBV5-1, the J gene TRBJ1-3; TCRdb picks TRBD1, but there is no DNA to check that call. This CDR3 is 16 amino acids long. CDR1 and CDR2 (germline): SGHRS, YFSETQ. CDR3 protein: CASSLIQGSSGNTIYF.

The chain joins TRBV7-2 to TRBJ1-6. This CDR3 comprises 12 residues. Germline assignment: CDR1 SGHTA and CDR2 FQGNSA. The CDR3 sequence is CASSLSASPLHF.

This chain uses TRBV18 with TRBJ1-4. In germline, CDR1 is KGHSH, CDR2 LQKENI. The CDR3 is 15 residues long. CDR3 sequence reads: CASSPPRGGVEKLFF.

The rearrangement links TRBV4-3 to TRBJ2-3; checking the TCRdb D call of TRBD1 is not possible without DNA. Germline V gives CDR1 LGHNA, CDR2 YSLEER. CDR3 length equals 18 residues. The CDR3 spells CASSPFLGGGPSTDTQYF.

The J gene is TRBJ2-1, the V gene TRBV5-1. The CDR3 sequence is 12 residues long. Per germline, CDR1 SGHRS and CDR2 YFSETQ. CDR3 sequence reads: CASSQTMDEQFF.

The J gene is TRBJ2-3, the V gene TRBV7-2; TCRdb selects TRBD1, and the lack of DNA leaves this call unchecked. Germline loops: CDR1 SGHTA, CDR2 FQGNSA. The CDR3 has 16 amino acids. CDR3 in amino acids: CASSYLPQGARDTQYF.